These 6 T cell receptor beta chains originate from one sample sequenced in a study of human T cells and chemical hapten exposure. Indicated time point: patch test 2, 6 weeks after DPC sensitization. Noted treatment: therapeutic diphenylcyclopropenone sensitization with weekly scalp DPC. TCRdb called the RACE reads again in MiXCR, with one record for every CDR3 protein. Among over 70,000 distinct CDR3 sequences, 6.5% to 10% were seen once, and the ten largest hold approximately 3.4%. The sequenced sample was whole blood, obtained in connection with sensitization to the hapten diphenylcyclopropenone (DPC). Receptors were obtained from a woman in her 50s with alopecia areata. Some clones in this sample may be carry-over from other donors' samples.

This clonotype has more than one count but fewer than ten. V usage is TRBV28 and J usage is TRBJ1-5; D is undetermined. The CDR3 extends over 15 amino acids. Trimming pared 7 bases from V and 1 base from J, leaving 14 bases between. Germline-derived CDR1 and CDR2 are MDHEN and SYDVKM. This CDR3 reads CASIEGPLSNQPQHF. The CDR3, as DNA: TGTGCCAGCATAGAAGGGCCTCTGAGCAATCAGCCCCAGCATTTT.

On this clonotype: Compared with germline, one end of the junction differs, possibly owing to a read error. The rearrangement joins TRBV7-2 to TRBJ1-2; perhaps TRBD1 as D (6 bases). Germline V gene lookup returns CDR1 SGHTA and CDR2 FQGNSA. This CDR3 is built from 15 residues. CDR3 DNA sequence: TGTGCCAGCAGTTTAGTTGGGACATCCAACTATGGCTACACCTTC. Translated, it gives CASSLVGTSNYGYTF.

The table lists this clonotype with many counts. The CDR3 nucleotides read TGTGCCAGCAGCGTAAGGGGACTAGCGGGACCCGTTACGCAGTATTTT. This sequence encodes CASSVRGLAGPVTQYF. J is TRBJ2-3 and V is TRBV7-2; 13 positions agree with TRBD2. Looked up from germline, CDR1 is SGHTA and CDR2 is FQGNSA. V lost 5 bases to trimming and J lost 8 bases; unmatched junction nucleotides: 10. CDR3 length: 16 amino acids.

This clonotype occurred a few times. V usage is TRBV6-2 or TRBV6-3 and J usage is TRBJ2-6; possible D gene TRBD1, 5 bases. V gave up 11 bases and J gave up 4 bases, with 9 bases separating them. Germline V lookup: CDR1 MNHEY, CDR2 SVGEGT. This CDR3 region has 12 residues. This CDR3 reads CAGATGANVLTF. In DNA form, the CDR3 reads TGTGCCGGGGCAACCGGGGCCAACGTCCTGACTTTC.

In this sample, this clonotype turned up many times. The chain carries TRBV20-1 and TRBJ1-5, with D perhaps TRBD1 (6 bases). Germline assignment: CDR1 DFQATT and CDR2 SNEGSKA (reference sequence). The CDR3 is 12 residues long. V dropped 0 bases and J dropped 6 bases, with 6 bases sitting between them. The CDR3 sequence: CSAREGGQPQHF. In DNA, the CDR3 is TGCAGTGCTAGAGAAGGGGGTCAGCCCCAGCATTTT.

Concerning this clonotype: This could be a read error, since a much larger clone is one nucleotide away. The chain joins TRBV20-1 to TRBJ2-7, with 9 bases fitting TRBD2. Germline V gene lookup returns CDR1 DFQATT and CDR2 SNEGSKA (reference sequence). There are 14 residues in the CDR3. Losses at the gene ends were 6 bases for V and 2 bases for J; bases not matched to a gene: 8. CDR3 sequence reads: CSAPLAGGTYEQYF. CDR3 bases: TGCAGTGCCCCCCTGGCGGGAGGGACCTACGAGCAGTACTTC.